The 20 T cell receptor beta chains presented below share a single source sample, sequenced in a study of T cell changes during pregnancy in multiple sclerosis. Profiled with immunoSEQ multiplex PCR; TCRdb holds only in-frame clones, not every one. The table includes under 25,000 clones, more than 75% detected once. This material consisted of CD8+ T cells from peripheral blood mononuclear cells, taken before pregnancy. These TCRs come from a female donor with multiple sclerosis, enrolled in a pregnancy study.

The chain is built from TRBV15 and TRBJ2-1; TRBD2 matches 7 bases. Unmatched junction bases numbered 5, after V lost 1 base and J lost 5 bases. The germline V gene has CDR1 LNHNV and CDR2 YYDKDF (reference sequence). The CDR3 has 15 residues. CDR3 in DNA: TGTGCCACCAGCAGAGGTGGGAGGGGACACAATGAGCAGTTCTTC. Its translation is CATSRGGRGHNEQFF.

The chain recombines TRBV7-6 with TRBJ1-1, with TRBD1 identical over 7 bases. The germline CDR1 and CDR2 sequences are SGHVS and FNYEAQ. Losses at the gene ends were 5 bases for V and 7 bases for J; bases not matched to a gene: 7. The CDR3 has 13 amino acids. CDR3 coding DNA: TGTGCCAGCAGCCCCGGGACAGCCCGTGAAGCTTTCTTT. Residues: CASSPGTAREAFF.

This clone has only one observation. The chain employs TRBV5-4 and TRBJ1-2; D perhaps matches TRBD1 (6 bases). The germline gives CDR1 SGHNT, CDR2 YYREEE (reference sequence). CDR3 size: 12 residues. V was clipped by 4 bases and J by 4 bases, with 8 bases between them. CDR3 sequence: CASSPDSYGYTF. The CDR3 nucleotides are TGTGCCAGCAGCCCGGACAGCTATGGCTACACCTTC. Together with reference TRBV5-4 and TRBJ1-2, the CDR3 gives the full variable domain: ETGVTQSPTHLIKTRGQQVTLRCSSQSGHNTVSWYQQALGQGPQFIFQYYREEENGRGNFPPRFSGLQFPNYSSELNVNALELDDSALYLCASSPDSYGYTFGSGTRLTVV.

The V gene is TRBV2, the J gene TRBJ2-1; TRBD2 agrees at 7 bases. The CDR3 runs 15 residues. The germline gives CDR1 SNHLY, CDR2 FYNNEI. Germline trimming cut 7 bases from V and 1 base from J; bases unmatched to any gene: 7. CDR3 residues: CASTILADSYNEQFF. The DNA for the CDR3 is TGTGCCAGCACTATCCTAGCGGATTCCTACAATGAGCAGTTCTTC.

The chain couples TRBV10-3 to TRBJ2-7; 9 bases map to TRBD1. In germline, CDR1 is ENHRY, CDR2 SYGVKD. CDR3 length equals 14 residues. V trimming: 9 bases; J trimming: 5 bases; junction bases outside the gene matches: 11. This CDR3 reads CAINPGQGPDEQYF. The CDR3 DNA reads TGTGCCATTAATCCGGGACAGGGACCGGACGAGCAGTACTTC.

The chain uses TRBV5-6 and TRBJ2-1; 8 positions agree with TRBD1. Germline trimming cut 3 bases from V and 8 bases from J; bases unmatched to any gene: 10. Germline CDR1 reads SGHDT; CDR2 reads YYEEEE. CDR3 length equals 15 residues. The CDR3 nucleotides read TGTGCCAGCAGCTCCCCGGGGCAGGGGGCGTATGAGCAGTTCTTC. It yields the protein CASSSPGQGAYEQFF.

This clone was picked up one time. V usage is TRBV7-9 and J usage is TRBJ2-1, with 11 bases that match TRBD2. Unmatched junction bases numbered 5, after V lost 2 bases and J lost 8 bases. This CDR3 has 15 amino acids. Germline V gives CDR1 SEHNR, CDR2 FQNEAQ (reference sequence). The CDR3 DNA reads TGTGCCAGCAGCTTAACTAGCGGGAGTTTCGATGAGCAGTTCTTC. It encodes CASSLTSGSFDEQFF. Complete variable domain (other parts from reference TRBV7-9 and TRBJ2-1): DTGVSQNPRHKITKRGQNVTFRCDPISEHNRLYWYRQTLGQGPEFLTYFQNEAQLEKSRLLSDRFSAERPKGSFSTLEIQRTEQGDSAMYLCASSLTSGSFDEQFFGPGTRLTVL.

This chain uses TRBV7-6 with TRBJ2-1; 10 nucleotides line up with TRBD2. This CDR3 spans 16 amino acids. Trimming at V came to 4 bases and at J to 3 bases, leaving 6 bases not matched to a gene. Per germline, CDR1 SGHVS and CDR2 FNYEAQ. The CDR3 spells CASSSKLAGLYNEQFF. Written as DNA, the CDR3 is TGTGCCAGCAGCTCGAAACTAGCGGGACTCTACAATGAGCAGTTCTTC.

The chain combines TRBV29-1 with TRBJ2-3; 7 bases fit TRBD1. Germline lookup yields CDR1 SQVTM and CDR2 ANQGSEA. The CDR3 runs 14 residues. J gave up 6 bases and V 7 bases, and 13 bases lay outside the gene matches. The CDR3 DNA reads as TGCAGCGCCCTGCAGGGGGTGGGATGGGATACGCAGTATTTT. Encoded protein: CSALQGVGWDTQYF.

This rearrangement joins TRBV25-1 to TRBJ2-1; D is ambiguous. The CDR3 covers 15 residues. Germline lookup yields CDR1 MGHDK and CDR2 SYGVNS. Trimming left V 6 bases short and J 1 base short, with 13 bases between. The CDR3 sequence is CASRSDRHSYNEQFF. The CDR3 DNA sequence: TGTGCCAGCAGGAGCGACCGTCATTCCTACAATGAGCAGTTCTTC.

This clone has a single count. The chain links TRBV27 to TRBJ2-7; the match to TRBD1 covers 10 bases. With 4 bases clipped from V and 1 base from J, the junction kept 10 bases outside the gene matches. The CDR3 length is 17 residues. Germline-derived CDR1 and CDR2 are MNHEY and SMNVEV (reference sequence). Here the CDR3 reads CASSSPTGGPFSYEQYF. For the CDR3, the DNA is TGTGCCAGCAGTTCACCGACAGGGGGCCCTTTTTCCTACGAGCAGTACTTC.

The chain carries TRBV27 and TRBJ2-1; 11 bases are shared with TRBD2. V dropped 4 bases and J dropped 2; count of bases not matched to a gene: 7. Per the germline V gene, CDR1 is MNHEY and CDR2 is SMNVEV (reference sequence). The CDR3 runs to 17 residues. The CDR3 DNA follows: TGTGCCAGCAGTTATACCCTAGCGGGAGGAACCTACAATGAGCAGTTCTTC. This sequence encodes CASSYTLAGGTYNEQFF.

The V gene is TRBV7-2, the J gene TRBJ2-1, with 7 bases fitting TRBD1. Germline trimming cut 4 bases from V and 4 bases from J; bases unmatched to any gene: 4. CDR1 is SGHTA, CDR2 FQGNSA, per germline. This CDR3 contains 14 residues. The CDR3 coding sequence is TGTGCCAGCAGCTCTCCGGGACAGTACAATGAGCAGTTCTTC. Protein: CASSSPGQYNEQFF.

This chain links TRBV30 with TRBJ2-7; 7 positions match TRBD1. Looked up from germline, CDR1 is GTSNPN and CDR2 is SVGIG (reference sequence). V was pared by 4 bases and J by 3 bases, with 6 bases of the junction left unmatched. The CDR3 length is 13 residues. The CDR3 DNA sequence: TGTGCCTGGACCGGACAGGCGTACTACGAGCAGTACTTC. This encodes CAWTGQAYYEQYF.

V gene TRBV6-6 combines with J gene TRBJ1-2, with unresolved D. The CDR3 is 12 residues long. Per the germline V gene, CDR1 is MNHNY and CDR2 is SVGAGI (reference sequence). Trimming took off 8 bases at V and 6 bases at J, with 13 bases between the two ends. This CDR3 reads CASLTGENGYTF. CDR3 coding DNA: TGTGCCAGCTTAACGGGTGAAAATGGCTACACCTTC.

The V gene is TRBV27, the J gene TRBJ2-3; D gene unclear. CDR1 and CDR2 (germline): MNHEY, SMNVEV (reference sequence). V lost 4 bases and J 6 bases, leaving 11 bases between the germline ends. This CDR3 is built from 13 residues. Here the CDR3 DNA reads TGTGCCAGCAGTTCCATTCAACTGGATACGCAGTATTTT. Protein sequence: CASSSIQLDTQYF.

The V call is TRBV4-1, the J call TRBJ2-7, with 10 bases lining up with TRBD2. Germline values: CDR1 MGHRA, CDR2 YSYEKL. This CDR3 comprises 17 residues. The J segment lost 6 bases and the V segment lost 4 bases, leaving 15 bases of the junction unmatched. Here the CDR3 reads CASSLQDPSGSRSEQYF. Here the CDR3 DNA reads TGCGCCAGCAGCCTCCAAGACCCTAGCGGGAGCAGGAGCGAGCAGTACTTC.

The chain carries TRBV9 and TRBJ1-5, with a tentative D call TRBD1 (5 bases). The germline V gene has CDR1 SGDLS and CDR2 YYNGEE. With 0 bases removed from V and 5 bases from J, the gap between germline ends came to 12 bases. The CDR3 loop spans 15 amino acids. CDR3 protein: CASSVGGGTHQPQHF. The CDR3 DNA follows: TGTGCCAGCAGCGTAGGTGGAGGGACGCATCAGCCCCAGCATTTT. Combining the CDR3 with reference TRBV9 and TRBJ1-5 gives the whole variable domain DSGVTQTPKHLITATGQRVTLRCSPRSGDLSVYWYQQSLDQGLQFLIQYYNGEERAKGNILERFSAQQFPDLHSELNLSSLELGDSALYFCASSVGGGTHQPQHFGDGTRLSIL.

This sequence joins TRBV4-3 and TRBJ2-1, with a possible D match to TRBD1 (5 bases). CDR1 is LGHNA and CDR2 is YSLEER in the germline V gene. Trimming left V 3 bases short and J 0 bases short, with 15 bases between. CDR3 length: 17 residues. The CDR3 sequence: CASSHNRRESSYNEQFF. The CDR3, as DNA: TGCGCCAGCAGCCACAATCGCAGGGAAAGCTCCTACAATGAGCAGTTCTTC.

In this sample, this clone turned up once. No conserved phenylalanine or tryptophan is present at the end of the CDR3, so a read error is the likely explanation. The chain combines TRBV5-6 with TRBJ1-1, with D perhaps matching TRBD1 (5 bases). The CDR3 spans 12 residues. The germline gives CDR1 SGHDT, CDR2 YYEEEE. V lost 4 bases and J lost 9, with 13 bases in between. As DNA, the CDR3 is TGTGCCAGCAGCCCGGGTGACAGCCAAGCTTTCCTT. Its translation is CASSPGDSQAFL.